A selection of T cell receptor beta chains follows, all from one sample in a study of technical replicates of blood from four donors. Clones were read by immunoSEQ multiplex PCR, and TCRdb kept only the in-frame ones, dropping some. This table has some 57,000 clones, roughly nine tenths appearing once. The sequenced sample was PBMCs. These receptors were collected from a human donor in good health. Some clones in this sample may be carry-over from other donors' samples. Each CDR3 is given with its conserved first and last residue. The order of the fields is D gene, J gene, clone size, V gene, CDR3 DNA, CDR3 protein. The D gene is left open where the match is weak. A clone size is listed for some rows: how often the clone was seen (once, few, many), or a class if it is expanded.

>TRBD2|TRBJ2-3|-|TRBV9
TGTGCCAGCAGCGTAGGACGGGCGGGAGCGTCCCCCACAGATACGCAGTATTTT
CASSVGRAGASPTDTQYF
>-|TRBJ2-2|-|TRBV30
TGTGCCTGGAGTGTGGGGAGTACCGGGGAGCTGTTTTTT
CAWSVGSTGELFF
>TRBD1|TRBJ2-7|-|TRBV5-1
TGCGCCAGCAGACCCGGGACAGGGGGTTCTTACGAGCAGTACTTC
CASRPGTGGSYEQYF
>-|TRBJ1-1|few|TRBV7-8
TGTGCCAGCAGCCTCGACGGGGACACTGAAGCTTTCTTT
CASSLDGDTEAFF
>TRBD1|TRBJ1-1|-|TRBV18
TGTGCCAGCTCATCCTTGACAGGGGAGATCACTGAAGCTTTCTTT
CASSSLTGEITEAFF
>-|TRBJ1-2|-|TRBV5-1
TGCGCCAGCAGCTTGGAATCGGGTGGAGGAGGTGGCTATGGCTACACCTTC
CASSLESGGGGGYGYTF
>TRBD1|TRBJ1-4|-|TRBV9
TGTGCCAGCAGCGTAGGGGACAGGCTTAATGAAAAACTGTTTTTT
CASSVGDRLNEKLFF
>TRBD2|TRBJ2-5|once|TRBV2
TGTGCCACCTCTAGGGCGGGAGGACCCCAAGAGACCCAGTACTTC
CATSRAGGPQETQYF
>-|TRBJ1-5|once|TRBV14
TGTGCCAGCAGCCAAGGGAGAAATCAGCCCCAGCATTTT
CASSQGRNQPQHF
>-|TRBJ2-1|few|TRBV30
TGTGCCTGGAGTACGAGGAACTTCAATGAGCAGTTCTTC
CAWSTRNFNEQFF
>TRBD1|TRBJ1-2|-|TRBV7-9
TGTGCCAGCACCCCCGGGACAGGGAATGGCTACACCTTC
CASTPGTGNGYTF
>TRBD2|TRBJ2-2|once|TRBV5-1
TGCGCCAGCAGCTCCGGGACTACGAACACCGGGGAGCTGTTTTTT
CASSSGTTNTGELFF
>-|TRBJ2-2|-|TRBV2
TGTGCCAGCCAAGGGGCAGGGTATACCGGGGAGCTGTTTTTT
CASQGAGYTGELFF
>-|TRBJ2-7|-|TRBV7-3
TGTGCCAGCAGCCATGGGGGGAGCAACGAGCAGTACTTC
CASSHGGSNEQYF
>TRBD1|TRBJ1-2|once|TRBV14
TGTGCCAGCAGCCAAGGGTTTTACAGGGGAATGAACTATGGCTACACCTTC
CASSQGFYRGMNYGYTF
>-|TRBJ2-1|-|TRBV7-2
TGTGCCAGCAGCTTCTACTTCAATGAGCAGTTCTTC
CASSFYFNEQFF
>TRBD2|TRBJ2-2|-|TRBV15
TGTGCCACCAGCAAACACCCGGGACTAGCGGGAGTGTACGGGGAGCTGTTTTTT
CATSKHPGLAGVYGELFF
>TRBD2|TRBJ2-3|-|TRBV5-1
TGCGCCAGCAGCTTGGGGACTAGCGGGGGAGATACGCAGTATTTT
CASSLGTSGGDTQYF
>-|TRBJ1-4|-|TRBV5-3
TGTGCCAGAAGCGGGGGGGTCGGGGCAACTAATGAAAAACTGTTTTTT
CARSGGVGATNEKLFF
>-|TRBJ1-1|-|TRBV4-3
TGCGCCAGCAGCGTACAGGCGAACACTGAAGCTTTCTTT
CASSVQANTEAFF
>-|TRBJ1-6|-|TRBV27
TGTGCCAGCAGTTTTCGCTCCTATAATTCACCCCTCCACTTT
CASSFRSYNSPLHF
>TRBD1|TRBJ2-3|-|TRBV7-2
TGTGCCAGCAGCTCTCGACAGGGGACTAGCACAGATACGCAGTATTTT
CASSSRQGTSTDTQYF